The clone carrying this TCR beta chain was seen a few times. As yet, its antigen is unknown. This PCR relied on a set of 60 Vbeta primers and 13 Jbeta primers. The protocol was immunoSEQ multiplex PCR, while the TCRdb copy is restricted to in-frame clones and leaves out a portion. The sample yields 100,000 to 150,000 clones, over 8.5% seen once. The data belong to a study of cytomegalovirus exposure and HLA in healthy donors. Study-wide results and limits: When a later analysis was performed, an Asian-associated ancestry cluster reportedly had fewer N-insertions than the roughly 630-donor mean. It emerged from a later analysis that several of the most significant clusters appeared to be linked to common viral pathogens. A later analysis found most CMV-associated TCR beta chains apparently HLA-restricted. The classifier was said to identify cytomegalovirus status with high specificity and sensitivity.

This TCR came from a woman in her forties in good health and CMV-seropositive. Sequencing was carried out using PBMCs.

The CDR3 sequence is CASSAGTGNYEQYF. CDR3 sequence (DNA): TGTGCCAGCAGCGCCGGGACAGGGAACTACGAGCAGTACTTC. The V gene is TRBV9, the J gene TRBJ2-7; 9 bases align to TRBD1. In germline, CDR1 is SGDLS, CDR2 YYNGEE. The J segment lost 3 bases and the V segment lost 3 bases, leaving 4 bases of the junction unmatched. The CDR3 length is 14 residues.